This T cell receptor (beta chain) was identified during a study of blood T cells in healthy people across ages (dated by TCRdb to about 2015). Looking at the study overall: In model experiments, template switching captured about one uniquely barcoded TCR beta cDNA molecule for every two T cells. Age-related changes in TCR beta repertoire diversity were measured in the study by deep sequencing normalized with unique cDNA molecular identifiers. The donors were split into four age groups: young (average around 15 years), middle-aged (39), aged (roughly 65) and long-lived (roughly 88). To avoid experimental bias, donors of different ages were distributed randomly across sequencing lanes. The study analyzed two additional independent replicas of 1 million unique cDNA reads from the same blood draw for two donors, one aged 18 to 30 and one aged 80 or older.

This clonotype was seen only a few times. No cognate antigen has been identified for it. One base away there is no much larger clone; base qualities are not given. Study-level results and caveats: Because the CMV infection status of the donors was unknown, age-related changes in expanded clonotypes may potentially have been confounded. Total diversity estimates from one million sequenced T cells were considered lower bounds and underestimates. The percentage of naive T cells measured by flow cytometry correlated strongly with observed TCR beta diversity. As age increased, observed TCR beta diversity per million T cells dropped in a roughly linear way, and a significant reduction was already evident by age approximately 40. Compared with the aged group, more naive CD4+ T cells, fewer expanded clones and increased TCR diversity were shown by the long-lived group, suggesting age selection. Conclusive comparison of naive and antigen-experienced compartments was prevented by the profiling of bulk unsorted PBMCs.

Libraries were built with 5' RACE. The sequencer was an Illumina HiSeq 2500. A second PCR of roughly 7 to 11 cycles was performed with a sample-barcoded 5' primer and a J-beta primer mix. A template-switch 5' adaptor carrying 12 random nucleotides introduced a unique molecular identifier onto each TCR beta cDNA molecule. At least 3 million CDR3-containing paired-end reads were obtained from each sample. The Mint cDNA synthesis kit, primed by a TRBC-specific oligonucleotide, was used to synthesize first-strand cDNA from all RNA. Following uracil-DNA glycosylase treatment, a first 18-cycle PCR with universal primers M1SS and BC2_uni_R was performed on all cDNA. In the source study's methods: For normalization, 1 million high-quality reads, each with a distinct molecular identifier, were randomly selected from each sample. Reads with shared molecular identifiers were discarded instead of being binned into consensus sequences. CDR3 identification, clonotype clustering and error correction used MiTCR with a Q25 quality threshold and the strictest error-elimination algorithm. A nonparametric unseen species model using Euler transformation provided a lower-bound estimate of total TCR beta diversity. TCRdb trimmed the raw reads at Q25, called clones with MiXCR and kept productive beta chains. When rows share a CDR3 protein, they turn into one entry using the most common DNA and genes. The V and J calls follow TCRdb's processing rather than the paper's. This sample holds hundreds of thousands of distinct CDR3 sequences; about 25% were observed only once. The top ten clonotypes cover around 30% of the sample.

At the junction V is shortened by 3 bases and J by 0 bases; bases outside the gene matches: 11. Counted from cysteine to phenylalanine, this CDR3 has 17 amino acids. The entry retains the CDR3 DNA only, 51 bases that are in frame from base 1. The germline V gene supplies CDR1 SGHRS and CDR2 YFSETQ. The approximately 39 donors, aged about 6 to 95 years, were systemically healthy Caucasian individuals from Russia. Approximately 10 milliliters of peripheral blood were collected from each donor into EDTA-treated Vacutainer tubes. PBMCs were isolated by Ficoll-Paque density-gradient centrifugation, with at least 6 million obtained per sample. Total RNA was extracted from PBMCs with Trizol reagent, with at least 6 micrograms obtained per sample. The percentages of naive CD45RAhigh/CD27high T cells were determined by flow cytometry on a PBMC aliquot from every donor.

The chain couples TRBV5-1 to TRBJ2-7; 8 junctional bases match TRBD1. Sequencing used blood. The clonotype was recovered from a woman aged 70-85 years in good health. For the CDR3, the sequence is CASSSKPGQDFSYEQYF. The DNA is TGCGCCAGCAGCTCAAAACCGGGACAGGACTTCTCCTACGAGCAGTACTTC.